The 15 T cell receptor beta chains given below trace back to one sample, sequenced in a study of CD8+ T cells in alopecia areata. As to treatment: oral pan-JAK inhibitor, 5-10 mg twice daily. Following extraction, RNA underwent reverse transcription to cDNA, which served as the sequencing template. Sequenced by immunoSEQ multiplex PCR; TCRdb stores in-frame clones only, minus some. The table lists about 210,000 clones, over 60% of them singletons. This sample comprised CD4+ T cells sorted from blood, obtained at week 4, from a patient treated with tofacitinib. The receptors here all came from a human donor with alopecia areata.

The chain links TRBV30 to TRBJ1-1; 9 bases match TRBD1. The germline V gene encodes CDR1 GTSNPN and CDR2 SVGIG (reference sequence). Losses at the gene ends were 2 bases for V and 8 bases for J; bases not matched to a gene: 6. CDR3 length: 13 amino acids. The CDR3 loop reads CAWSLTGTGEAFF. CDR3 in DNA: TGTGCCTGGAGTTTAACCGGGACAGGGGAAGCTTTCTTT.

The chain carries TRBV5-4 and TRBJ2-5; D unclear. The CDR3 length is 13 residues. Per germline, CDR1 SGHNT and CDR2 YYREEE (reference sequence). Trimming left V 1 base short and J 5 bases short, with 9 bases between. The CDR3 spells CASSLFVTETQYF. Written as DNA, the CDR3 is TGTGCCAGCAGCTTGTTTGTGACGGAGACCCAGTACTTC.

This clone was observed a handful of times. This rearrangement joins TRBV7-8 to TRBJ2-3; 9 bases align to TRBD1. CDR3 size: 14 residues. Germline V lookup: CDR1 SGHVS, CDR2 FQNEAQ. With V trimmed by 8 bases and J by 4 bases, 7 bases remained unmatched. The CDR3 loop is CASRNRGRPDTQYF. The CDR3 DNA follows: TGTGCCAGCCGTAACAGGGGGCGCCCAGATACGCAGTATTTT.

The V gene is TRBV18, the J gene TRBJ1-1; TRBD1 is a possible D gene (6 bases). V lost 6 bases and J 4 bases, leaving 15 bases between the germline ends. The CDR3 consists of 14 residues. Looked up from germline, CDR1 is KGHSH and CDR2 is LQKENI. CDR3 region: CASSPQGKGTEAFF. The CDR3 nucleotides read TGTGCCAGCTCCCCTCAGGGGAAGGGCACTGAAGCTTTCTTT.

This clone was detected once. The gene calls are TRBV6-1 and TRBJ2-1; D might be TRBD1 (5 bases). The CDR3 contains 13 residues. Deletions cut 2 bases from V and 6 bases from J, with 8 bases between. Germline-derived CDR1 and CDR2 are MNHNS and SASEGT. The CDR3 region has the DNA TGTGCCAGCAGTGAAAGGGGTTCCAATGAGCAGTTCTTC. This translates into CASSERGSNEQFF.

The chain carries TRBV5-6 and TRBJ1-4; no clear D. This CDR3 region has 15 residues. Per the germline V gene, CDR1 is SGHDT and CDR2 is YYEEEE. V lost 1 base and J 8 bases, leaving 15 bases between the germline ends. CDR3 protein: CASSLLTAWEEKLFF. DNA of the CDR3: TGTGCCAGCAGCTTGCTTACCGCCTGGGAAGAAAAACTGTTTTTT.

V gene TRBV5-1 combines with J gene TRBJ2-6; D possibly corresponds to TRBD2 (6 bases). CDR1 SGHRS and CDR2 YFSETQ come from the germline V gene. The CDR3 consists of 15 residues. With 0 bases removed from V and 4 bases from J, the gap between germline ends came to 8 bases. The CDR3: CASSLGRAGANVLTF. The DNA of the CDR3 is TGCGCCAGCAGCTTGGGGAGGGCCGGGGCCAACGTCCTGACTTTC.

The V call is TRBV10-3, the J call TRBJ1-1, with 8 bases identical to TRBD1. Germline CDR1 is ENHRY and CDR2 is SYGVKD. The CDR3 extends over 14 amino acids. V lost 6 bases to trimming and J lost 5 bases; unmatched junction nucleotides: 8. CDR3: CAIRPGQEATEAFF. The DNA for the CDR3 is TGTGCCATCAGACCGGGACAGGAGGCGACTGAAGCTTTCTTT.

This chain's CDR3 is CASRPSGGAREQFF. The CDR3, as DNA: TGTGCCAGCAGGCCTAGCGGGGGGGCGCGGGAGCAGTTCTTC. The J gene is TRBJ2-1, the V gene TRBV27, with 12 nucleotides matching TRBD2. This CDR3 region has 14 residues. V lost 6 bases to trimming and J lost 10 bases; unmatched junction nucleotides: 7. Germline lookup yields CDR1 MNHEY and CDR2 SMNVEV (reference sequence).

V is TRBV6-6 and J is TRBJ2-3, with D perhaps TRBD1 (5 bases). With 1 base removed from V and 3 bases from J, the gap between germline ends came to 11 bases. CDR1 and CDR2 (germline): MNHNY, SVGAGI (reference sequence). This CDR3 has 15 residues. The CDR3 DNA follows: TGTGCCAGCAGTTACTGGGGCTATCTTACAGATACGCAGTATTTT. Translating it yields CASSYWGYLTDTQYF.

V usage is TRBV29-1 and J usage is TRBJ2-2; 13 bases agree with TRBD2. The CDR3 has 16 amino acids. Trimming at V came to 2 bases and at J to 6 bases, leaving 6 bases not matched to a gene. CDR1 is SQVTM and CDR2 is ANQGSEA in the germline V gene. CDR3: CSVESPGLAGPGELFF. CDR3 bases: TGCAGCGTTGAATCTCCGGGACTAGCGGGGCCCGGGGAGCTGTTTTTT.

V is TRBV4-1 and J is TRBJ1-2; 12 bases align to TRBD1. Germline-derived CDR1 and CDR2 are MGHRA and YSYEKL. The CDR3 spans 18 residues. V shed 2 bases, J shed 8 bases, and the junction held 15 bases outside the gene matches. Here the CDR3 reads CASSQNSGTGGVSGGYTF. Here the CDR3 DNA reads TGCGCCAGCAGCCAAAACTCCGGGACAGGGGGCGTCTCGGGCGGCTACACCTTC.

V usage is TRBV6-5 and J usage is TRBJ2-7; no clear D gene. CDR1 MNHEY and CDR2 SVGAGI come from the germline V gene. The CDR3 runs to 15 residues. V was trimmed by 6 bases and J by 2 bases, leaving 17 bases between them. CDR3: CASSPRPTRTYEQYF. DNA of the CDR3: TGTGCCAGCAGCCCTAGACCCACAAGGACCTACGAGCAGTACTTC.

This rearrangement joins TRBV29-1 to TRBJ1-2, with 9 nucleotides matching TRBD1. V shed 3 bases, J shed 7 bases, and the junction held 6 bases outside the gene matches. CDR3 length: 13 residues. Germline lookup yields CDR1 SQVTM and CDR2 ANQGSEA. In DNA form, the CDR3 reads TGCAGCGTTGAGAACCGGGACAGGGCTGGCTACACCTTC. Translating gives CSVENRDRAGYTF.

J is TRBJ2-4 and V is TRBV30, with D possibly being TRBD2 (6 bases). Trimming left V 3 bases short and J 9 bases short, with 15 bases between. Germline CDR1 and CDR2: GTSNPN and SVGIG (reference sequence). This CDR3 region has 13 residues. The CDR3 loop is CAWSSAVSGIQYF. Here the CDR3 DNA reads TGTGCCTGGAGCTCCGCAGTTAGCGGCATTCAGTACTTC. The full variable domain, completed using reference TRBV30 and TRBJ2-4, is SQTIHQWPATLVQPVGSPLSLECTVEGTSNPNLYWYRQAAGRGLQLLFYSVGIGQISSEVPQNLSASRPQDRQFILSSKKLLLSDSGFYLCAWSSAVSGIQYFGAGTRLSVL.